The 21 T cell receptor beta chains given below trace back to one sample, sequenced in a study of T cells after posttransplantation cyclophosphamide. Clones were read by immunoSEQ multiplex PCR, and TCRdb kept only the in-frame ones, dropping some. The sample was found to contain over 10,000 clones, and every one recurs. Treatment was busulfan-fludarabine conditioning, a marrow graft, and cyclophosphamide on days +3 and +4. The sequenced sample was PBMCs, obtained after allogeneic stem cell transplant with posttransplant cyclophosphamide. The receptor set was obtained from a female patient between 40 and 55 years old who received an allogeneic stem cell transplant from an unrelated donor, was CMV-positive, and had acute GVHD only. Certain T cells may be donor cells from the graft.

This clone turned up a few times. The rearrangement joins TRBV7-9 to TRBJ2-5; the D gene is possibly TRBD1 (7 bases). V was clipped by 3 bases and J by 5 bases, with 16 bases between them. Germline lookup yields CDR1 SEHNR and CDR2 FQNEAQ (reference sequence). The CDR3 has 15 residues. This chain's CDR3 is CASSFGGGREETQYF. In nucleotides, the CDR3 is TGTGCCAGCAGCTTCGGAGGGGGCCGGGAGGAGACCCAGTACTTC.

The table lists this clone with many counts. Here the CDR3 reads CASSLRGDRGQETQYF. The CDR3 nucleotides read TGTGCCAGCAGTTTGAGAGGTGACAGGGGCCAAGAGACCCAGTACTTC. The chain has TRBV6-5 and TRBJ2-5, with TRBD1 identical over 8 bases. This CDR3 comprises 16 residues. Germline CDR1 and CDR2: MNHEY and SVGAGI. The V segment lost 4 bases and the J segment 1 base; nucleotides outside the gene matches: 8.

Ten or more counts support this clone. V usage is TRBV30 and J usage is TRBJ2-6, with 10 bases matching TRBD1. J gave up 0 bases and V 7 bases, and 3 bases lay outside the gene matches. This CDR3 is 15 amino acids long. Germline CDR1 reads GTSNPN; CDR2 reads SVGIG (reference sequence). In nucleotides, the CDR3 is TGTGCCTCGGGACAGGGGAGCTCTGGGGCCAACGTCCTGACTTTC. Translated, it gives CASGQGSSGANVLTF. The variable domain in full, completed from reference TRBV30 and TRBJ2-6, reads SQTIHQWPATLVQPVGSPLSLECTVEGTSNPNLYWYRQAAGRGLQLLFYSVGIGQISSEVPQNLSASRPQDRQFILSSKKLLLSDSGFYLCASGQGSSGANVLTFGAGSRLTVL.

This clone was found many times. The chain joins TRBV15 to TRBJ1-3; D call uncertain. CDR1 LNHNV and CDR2 YYDKDF come from the germline V gene (reference sequence). Trimming took 1 base from V and 1 from J, leaving 11 bases between them. This CDR3 region has 16 residues. DNA for the CDR3: TGTGCCACCAGCAGAGTTCGTCGACAATCTGGAAACACCATATATTTT. As protein: CATSRVRRQSGNTIYF. The full variable domain, completed using reference TRBV15 and TRBJ1-3, is DAMVIQNPRYQVTQFGKPVTLSCSQTLNHNVMYWYQQKSSQAPKLLFHYYDKDFNNEADTPDNFQSRRPNTSFCFLDIRSPGLGDTAMYLCATSRVRRQSGNTIYFGEGSWLTVV.

The sample holds many counts of this clone. The rearrangement joins TRBV15 to TRBJ2-1, with 9 bases identical to TRBD2. Trimming took 5 bases from V and 2 from J; bases not matched to a gene: 7. Germline CDR1 and CDR2: LNHNV and YYDKDF (reference sequence). The CDR3 runs 16 residues. CDR3 in DNA: TGTGCCACCAGCGGCGGGGGGGGACTAGCCTACAATGAGCAGTTCTTC. Its translation is CATSGGGGLAYNEQFF.

In its sample, this clone was seen many times. The chain combines TRBV6-4 with TRBJ2-5; 8 bases line up with TRBD2. Trimming cost V 6 bases and J 4 bases; bases outside gene matches: 10. This CDR3 region has 15 residues. Germline lookup yields CDR1 MRHNA and CDR2 SNTAGT. CDR3 protein: CASSEQTSASETQYF. The DNA of the CDR3 is TGTGCCAGCAGCGAGCAGACTAGCGCGTCAGAGACCCAGTACTTC.

The table lists this clone with many counts. The chain joins TRBV7-9 to TRBJ1-4, with 9 bases lining up with TRBD1. In germline, CDR1 is SEHNR, CDR2 FQNEAQ (reference sequence). Losses at the gene ends were 5 bases for V and 5 bases for J; bases not matched to a gene: 12. CDR3 length equals 17 residues. The CDR3 region has the DNA TGTGCCAGCAGCCCCTCCTCAATCGGGACAGGGAATGAAAAACTGTTTTTT. Its translation: CASSPSSIGTGNEKLFF.

This clone has ten or more counts. V and J are TRBV7-9 and TRBJ1-5; TRBD1 aligns across 8 bases. V trimming: 5 bases; J trimming: 5 bases; junction bases outside the gene matches: 8. Germline lookup yields CDR1 SEHNR and CDR2 FQNEAQ (reference sequence). CDR3 length: 15 residues. The CDR3 protein is CASSPGQGFYQPQHF. The CDR3 nucleotides read TGTGCCAGCAGCCCTGGACAGGGTTTCTATCAGCCCCAGCATTTT. Complete variable domain (other parts from reference TRBV7-9 and TRBJ1-5): DTGVSQNPRHKITKRGQNVTFRCDPISEHNRLYWYRQTLGQGPEFLTYFQNEAQLEKSRLLSDRFSAERPKGSFSTLEIQRTEQGDSAMYLCASSPGQGFYQPQHFGDGTRLSIL.

There are many counts of this clone. In DNA, the CDR3 is TGTGCCAGCAGCTTGGCCGTCCTACCCTACAATGAGCAGTTCTTC. Translated, it gives CASSLAVLPYNEQFF. The chain recombines TRBV5-8 with TRBJ2-1; D is unresolved. The CDR3 extends over 15 amino acids. The germline gives CDR1 SGHTS, CDR2 YDEGEE. Trimming pared 0 bases from V and 2 bases from J, leaving 9 bases between.

This clone was found many times. The chain recombines TRBV4-3 with TRBJ1-4; perhaps TRBD1 as D (5 bases). Per the germline V gene, CDR1 is LGHNA and CDR2 is YSLEER. This CDR3 region has 15 residues. The ends were cut back, 0 bases at V and 8 bases at J, with 13 bases in the middle. The CDR3 region is CASSQEAGSGEKLFF. The CDR3 nucleotides read TGCGCCAGCAGCCAAGAGGCAGGGTCTGGGGAAAAACTGTTTTTT.

This clone was detected only a few times. V usage is TRBV9 and J usage is TRBJ1-4, with unresolved D. This CDR3 is 15 amino acids long. Germline CDR1 reads SGDLS; CDR2 reads YYNGEE. V lost 4 bases, J lost 7 bases, and 17 bases lay in between. The CDR3 region is CASSPPGGWGEKLFF. The CDR3, as DNA: TGTGCCAGCAGCCCCCCCGGAGGGTGGGGTGAAAAACTGTTTTTT.

This clone was picked up many times. The chain links TRBV4-1 to TRBJ2-2, with TRBD1 identical over 12 bases. Germline CDR1 reads MGHRA; CDR2 reads YSYEKL. V shed 3 bases, J shed 1 base, and the junction held 3 bases outside the gene matches. The CDR3 has 17 amino acids. CDR3 protein: CASSQGQGAGNTGELFF. As DNA, the CDR3 is TGCGCCAGCAGCCAGGGACAGGGGGCGGGGAACACCGGGGAGCTGTTTTTT.

Only a few counts were recorded for this clone. The chain has TRBV5-6 and TRBJ2-3; a weak D match, TRBD2 (5 bases). Between the trimmed V and J ends, which lost 0 bases and 3 bases, there was a span of 14 bases. Germline CDR1 is SGHDT and CDR2 is YYEEEE. The CDR3 contains 16 residues. CDR3 in DNA: TGTGCCAGCAGCTTGGCAGTGCAGCGGAGGACAGATACGCAGTATTTT. As protein: CASSLAVQRRTDTQYF.

This clone was detected ten times or more. The chain combines TRBV10-1 with TRBJ2-3; 8 bases are a match to TRBD1. Germline CDR1 is WNHNN and CDR2 is SYGVQD (reference sequence). The V and J ends lost 0 bases and 1 base, in that order; junction bases with no gene match: 6. CDR3 length equals 17 residues. This CDR3 reads CASSESERQGCTDTQYF. CDR3 in DNA: TGCGCCAGCAGTGAGTCGGAGAGACAGGGGTGCACAGATACGCAGTATTTT.

This clone has ten or more counts. The chain is built from TRBV4-1 and TRBJ2-7; 9 bases line up with TRBD2. The CDR3 is 15 residues long. V was clipped by 1 base and J by 4 bases; unmatched bases: 5. Per the germline V gene, CDR1 is MGHRA and CDR2 is YSYEKL. This CDR3 reads CASSQVASGGYEQYF. CDR3 in DNA: TGCGCCAGCAGCCAAGTTGCAAGCGGGGGGTACGAGCAGTACTTC.

This clone has at least ten counts. The chain couples TRBV14 to TRBJ2-7, with 8 bases lining up with TRBD1. The length of the CDR3 is 11 residues. Germline loops: CDR1 SGHDN, CDR2 FVKESK. The chain's CDR3 is CAISDRGEQYV. The CDR3, as DNA: TGTGCCATCAGCGACAGGGGCGAGCAGTACGTC.

This clone was counted a few times. V usage is TRBV29-1 and J usage is TRBJ1-5, with 8 nucleotides matching TRBD1. The germline V gene encodes CDR1 SQVTM and CDR2 ANQGSEA. V shed 6 bases and J 4 bases; nucleotides not matched to a gene: 5. The length of the CDR3 is 13 residues. In nucleotides, the CDR3 is TGCAGCGTAAAGGACAGGGCAAATCAGCCCCAGCATTTT. Protein product: CSVKDRANQPQHF.

In this sample, this clone turned up many times. The chain carries TRBV7-9 and TRBJ1-2, with D maybe TRBD1 (5 bases). There are 14 residues in the CDR3. Trimming cost V 1 base and J 8 bases, with 14 bases left between them. The germline CDR1 and CDR2 sequences are SEHNR and FQNEAQ (reference sequence). As DNA, the CDR3 is TGTGCCAGCAGCTTAGTAGTAAGGGGCGAGGGCTACACCTTC. Translation: CASSLVVRGEGYTF.

This clone was picked up many times. The rearrangement links TRBV6-6 to TRBJ2-7; 7 nucleotides line up with TRBD1. This CDR3 comprises 15 residues. Germline V lookup: CDR1 MNHNY, CDR2 SVGAGI (reference sequence). J lost 3 bases, V lost 6 bases, and 11 bases had no gene match. CDR3 in amino acids: CASSPRDRAIYEQYV. In DNA form, the CDR3 reads TGTGCCAGCAGCCCTCGGGACAGAGCCATCTACGAGCAGTACGTC.

This clone was observed many times. The chain recombines TRBV19 with TRBJ1-3; the D gene is possibly TRBD1 (6 bases). This CDR3 is 14 amino acids long. The germline V gene has CDR1 LNHDA and CDR2 SQIVND (reference sequence). The V gene lost 3 bases and the J gene lost 4 bases, with 10 bases spanning the gap. CDR3 in amino acids: CASSIPDRGNTIYF. The CDR3 DNA reads TGTGCCAGTAGTATCCCCGACAGGGGAAACACCATATATTTT.

This clone was found many times. The J gene is TRBJ2-4, the V gene TRBV6-1; D is perhaps TRBD2 (6 bases). V shed 8 bases and J shed 14 bases, with 22 bases lying between them. The CDR3 totals 13 residues. The germline V gene has CDR1 MNHNS and CDR2 SASEGT. The CDR3 region is CASGPLGGTPEYF. In nucleotides, the CDR3 is TGTGCCAGCGGACCTTTGGGGGGAACTCCCGAGTACTTC.